Reported below is one T cell receptor (beta chain). This clone was counted only a few times. The antigen it recognizes is unknown. The germline gene is not matched at one end of the junction; a read error may be the cause. From each donor, a single peripheral blood sample of around 0.12 L on average was drawn into heparinised tubes. Using a panel that included CD45RO, CCR7, CD25, CD127, CD95 and CD27, naive, central memory, regulatory and stem cell-like memory CD4+ T cells were sorted on a BD FACSAria II. Every sorted population had a purity above 98%. PBMCs were isolated immediately by Lymphoprep density gradient centrifugation and stained directly without culture. To minimize batch effects, samples were stained and sorted in pairs, one healthy donor with one patient per experiment. The data stem from a study of beta chain features in type 1 diabetes (dated by TCRdb to the late 2010s). A note on the overall study: Patients and healthy donors did not differ in mean age, gender distribution, total cell number or subset yield. Across all samples, some 99 million sorted cells were examined, and cell number per subset correlated strongly with RNA yield. In the study, TCRB repertoires of sorted circulating CD4+ T cell subsets from recently diagnosed type 1 diabetes patients were compared with those of matched healthy donors. Regulatory and stem cell-like memory subsets were isolated from only 8 patients and roughly 8 healthy donors, whereas naive and central memory subsets came from all 28 donors.

The research as a whole found: In all four CD4+ subsets, TCRB CDR3 length was moderately but significantly shorter in type 1 diabetes patients. Naive, central memory and regulatory TCRB repertoires appeared to be more similar among patients than among healthy donors. Shorter templates might be favored by PCR, yet because patient and control samples were amplified and corrected together, any such skew would affect both groups equally. Only small numbers of individuals were included in the HLA sub-analyses, which left unresolved whether HLA type had any influence on TCRB rearrangement. Because cDNA rather than genomic DNA was sequenced, highly expressing activated cells could have been over-represented, although no difference in activation and CD3 levels was found between groups. At VDJ recombination sites, patients with type 1 diabetes made fewer insertions and deleted more nucleotides, a pattern implying thymic rearrangement abnormalities.

The entire amount of isolated RNA was reverse transcribed using the High Capacity cDNA Reverse Transcription Kit, so the sequenced TCRB transcripts were expressed ones. Naive, central memory and regulatory T cell samples underwent deep immunoSEQ sequencing, averaging approximately 3.3 million total reads per sample. After sorted cells were lysed in RLT buffer, RNA was extracted with DNase-treated RNeasy Micro or Mini kits, with the choice depending on cell number. Each cell subset was processed on its own to prevent cross-contamination, while patient and healthy donor samples were processed together. TCRB sequences were amplified from cDNA with the immunoSEQ multiplex PCR, producing 87-bp fragments spanning the CDR3 region. Sequencing of the amplicons was performed on the Illumina HiSeq platform. Regarding the original processing steps: Synthetic template baselines were used to correct PCR bias computationally, reads within Hamming distance 2 were collapsed, and singletons that could not be merged were discarded. By aligning reads against IMGT, V, D and J genes, CDR3 length, and insertions or deletions at six rearrangement sites were assigned. Within each subset, clonotype counts were normalized to sorted cell number, and only after that were true diversity and Gini coefficients computed with the tcR R package. The overlap coefficient, calculated on TCRB nucleotide sequences, was used to quantify repertoire sharing. Out-of-frame TCRB sequences from naive cells were analyzed as a proxy for the pre-selection repertoire. In its TCRdb copy, this immuneACCESS table keeps in-frame sequences only and misses some clones. Where compared with another copy, unresolved V genes explain less than half of these, and the others have no known cause. For V, J and clone size, that table is used; D and trimming come from the DNA. The sample has more than 300,000 clones on record, around an eighth of them singletons. 0.01% of the sample is held by the ten biggest clonotypes.

The sample consisted of naive CD4+ T cells from blood. Explained via the paper, the cell subset or site label denotes: true naive CD4+ T cells. The receptor's source is a woman between 18 and 29 years old with type 1 diabetes.

The CDR3 in this case is CASSLAGQGVLDF. Read as DNA, the sequence is TGTGCCAGCAGCTTGGCGGGACAAGGGGTTCTGGACTTC. The chain links TRBV5-6 with TRBJ2-7; a tentative D match to TRBD1 spans 6 bases. CDR1 is given as SGHDT and CDR2 as YYEEEE, both from the germline V gene. Taken from cysteine to phenylalanine, the CDR3 has 13 residues. Only CDR3 DNA is held: 39 bases, read in frame from base 1.